The 7 T cell receptor beta chains presented below share a single source sample, sequenced in a study of graft-versus-host responses after intestinal transplantation. TCRdb's copy holds only in-frame clones and misses some; the assay was immunoSEQ multiplex PCR. Of roughly 75,000 clones in the sample, 91% were seen once. Their target antigens are unknown. Specimen: unstimulated CD4+ T cells sorted from spleen or lymph node cells, collected before intestinal transplant. These receptors were obtained from a human donor who received an intestinal transplant.

This clone came up once. The chain is built from TRBV2 and TRBJ2-1; tentative D call: TRBD2 (6 bases). With 6 bases removed from V and 13 bases from J, the gap between germline ends came to 22 bases. The CDR3 spans 14 residues. Germline V lookup: CDR1 SNHLY, CDR2 FYNNEI. CDR3 residues: CASSSVSVRETQFF. As DNA, the CDR3 is TGTGCCAGCAGCAGCGTGTCTGTCCGGGAGACTCAGTTCTTC.

This clone appeared once. The V call is TRBV14, the J call TRBJ1-1; the match to TRBD1 covers 8 bases. V was pared by 4 bases and J by 0 bases, with 4 bases of the junction left unmatched. The CDR3 consists of 15 residues. Germline V gene lookup returns CDR1 SGHDN and CDR2 FVKESK. Written as DNA, the CDR3 is TGTGCCAGCAGCCGATGGGGACAGGTGAACACTGAAGCTTTCTTT. It yields the protein CASSRWGQVNTEAFF.

The V call is TRBV10-3, the J call TRBJ2-7; D is uncertain. Looked up from germline, CDR1 is ENHRY and CDR2 is SYGVKD. Between the trimmed V and J ends, which lost 2 bases and 4 bases, there was a span of 6 bases. This CDR3 contains 12 residues. The CDR3 DNA reads TGTGCCATCAGTGAGCTTCAGTACGAGCAGTACTTC. This codes for CAISELQYEQYF.

The genes are TRBV10-3 and TRBJ2-1, with TRBD1 matching 10 bases. Trimming cost V 6 bases and J 4 bases; bases outside gene matches: 6. This CDR3 contains 15 residues. Germline CDR1 ENHRY, CDR2 SYGVKD. The CDR3 bases are TGTGCCATCAGCAGGACAGGGGGGGCTTACAATGAGCAGTTCTTC. It specifies CAISRTGGAYNEQFF.

Only one count was recorded for this clone. V gene TRBV27 combines with J gene TRBJ2-7; 7 bases match TRBD1. From germline, CDR1 is MNHEY and CDR2 SMNVEV (reference sequence). The CDR3 is made up of 11 amino acids. V lost 6 bases and J lost 9; bases outside the gene matches: 5. The CDR3 reads CASRGDRRQYF. The CDR3 bases are TGTGCCAGCAGGGGGGACAGACGGCAGTACTTC.

On this clone: One junction end disagrees with the germline gene, perhaps due to a read error. The chain combines TRBV4-3 with TRBJ1-1, with TRBD1 matching 11 bases. Looked up from germline, CDR1 is LGHNA and CDR2 is YSLEER. The length of the CDR3 is 16 residues. The CDR3 sequence: CASSRGQGAIGTEDFF. In nucleotides, the CDR3 is TGCGCCAGCAGCCGTGGACAGGGGGCGATCGGCACTGAAGATTTCTTT.

The table lists this clone with a count of one. The chain has TRBV6-5 and TRBJ1-2; TRBD1 aligns across 9 bases. The CDR3 sequence is 15 residues long. Germline CDR1 reads MNHEY; CDR2 reads SVGAGI. V trimming: 6 bases; J trimming: 5 bases; junction bases outside the gene matches: 10. The CDR3 region has the DNA TGTGCCAGCAGACAACAGGGGGCGCTCTCGTATGGCTACACCTTC. Residues: CASRQQGALSYGYTF.